This TCR beta chain was recovered during a study of Ad26.COV2.S vaccination and SARS-CoV-2 variants. For the study at large: A participant enrolled in the COV1001 Ad26.COV2.S trial arm provided the sample. Points from the study as a whole: Using TCR breadth and depth analyses may have led to underestimated total T cell responses.

Germline assignment: CDR1 LGHNT and CDR2 FRNRAP. The V and J ends lost 1 base and 3 bases respectively, with 3 bases between them. The CDR3 length is 12 residues. Turning to this clone: Its antigen is still unknown.

Treatment in this sample: roughly 19 received Ad26.COV2.S at low or high dose, single or two shots; several received placebo; per-sample allocation not given. Specimen acquisition occurred on day 63 following the initial vaccine or placebo injection. The vaccine delivered Wuhan-strain SARS-CoV-2 spike through an Ad26 vector. The table came from immunoSEQ multiplex PCR; TCRdb's copy has only in-frame clones and leaves some out. The table lists about 350,000 clones, 86% of them singletons. The material was peripheral blood, obtained in a trial of Ad26.COV2.S vaccine versus placebo. The receptor's source is a person aged 18 to 65 who received the Ad26.COV2.S COVID-19 vaccine or a placebo. This chain uses TRBV12-5 with TRBJ1-1; D call uncertain. Here the CDR3 DNA reads TGTGCTAGTGGTTTGGAGGACACTGAAGCTTTCTTT. Its translation is CASGLEDTEAFF.